This TCR beta chain was sequenced for a study of cytomegalovirus exposure and HLA in healthy donors. Clones were read by immunoSEQ multiplex PCR, and TCRdb kept only the in-frame ones, dropping some. This sample has about 200,000 clones, with roughly 80% found just once. This TCR derives from a woman aged 18-29 years in good health and CMV-seronegative. Sequenced: PBMCs.

This chain's CDR3 is CASMTGSEQYF. The CDR3 DNA reads TGTGCCAGCATGACCGGGAGCGAGCAGTACTTC. The chain employs TRBV2 and TRBJ2-7; weak D call: TRBD2 (6 bases). V was clipped by 7 bases and J by 6 bases, with 10 bases between them. Germline V gene sequence: CDR1 SNHLY, CDR2 FYNNEI. There are 11 residues in the CDR3.